The 21 T cell receptor beta chains given below trace back to one sample, sequenced in a study of shared clonotypes between healthy human individuals. TCRdb keeps only in-frame clones here, not all; method: immunoSEQ multiplex PCR. The sample includes hundreds of thousands of clones, about 74% seen only once; the top ten take 1.5% to 2%. The source material was memory CD4+ T cells sorted from blood. Specified subset: CD45RA-negative fraction. Receptors originate from a woman in her 30s in good health.

This rearrangement joins TRBV7-9 to TRBJ2-1, with 10 bases aligning to TRBD2. Germline CDR1 reads SEHNR; CDR2 reads FQNEAQ (reference sequence). The ends lost 4 bases at V and 8 bases at J; junction bases unmatched: 8. CDR3 size: 15 residues. The CDR3 is CASSSKGSGGDEQFF. The CDR3 DNA is TGTGCCAGCAGCTCCAAAGGGAGCGGGGGGGATGAGCAGTTCTTC.

The chain combines TRBV2 with TRBJ2-7; 8 nucleotides align to TRBD1. The length of the CDR3 is 13 residues. Losses at the gene ends were 6 bases for V and 5 bases for J; bases not matched to a gene: 6. The V gene's germline CDR1 is SNHLY and CDR2 FYNNEI. The CDR3 loop is CASSGQGFNEQYF. The CDR3 nucleotides are TGTGCCAGCAGCGGACAGGGTTTCAACGAGCAGTACTTC.

V usage is TRBV9 and J usage is TRBJ2-1, with 9 bases aligning to TRBD1. Unmatched junction bases numbered 3, after V lost 1 base and J lost 4 bases. CDR1 is SGDLS, CDR2 YYNGEE, per germline. This CDR3 is 15 amino acids long. The CDR3 DNA reads TGTGCCAGCAGCGTAAAAGGACAGGGGTACAATGAGCAGTTCTTC. Amino acid sequence: CASSVKGQGYNEQFF.

Here the CDR3 DNA reads TGTGCCAGCAGCCAAGAAGGGGTTAGGAATGAGCAGTTCTTC. Protein sequence: CASSQEGVRNEQFF. V usage is TRBV4-2 and J usage is TRBJ2-1, with D tentatively TRBD1 (5 bases). CDR3 length: 14 amino acids. From germline, CDR1 is LGHNA and CDR2 YNFKEQ. V lost 0 bases and J 7 bases, leaving 10 bases between the germline ends.

There are many counts of this clone. In the same sample, other DNA sequences code for this CDR3. The chain carries TRBV2 and TRBJ1-1, with no clear D. The CDR3 is 13 amino acids. CDR1 is SNHLY and CDR2 is FYNNEI in the germline V gene. Trimming left V 3 bases short and J 1 base short, with 6 bases between. CDR3 residues: CASSDVENTEAFF. In DNA, the CDR3 is TGTGCCAGCAGTGACGTGGAGAACACTGAAGCTTTCTTT.

This sequence joins TRBV13 and TRBJ2-3; unclear D gene. Per the germline V gene, CDR1 is PRHDT and CDR2 is FYEKMQ (reference sequence). V gave up 5 bases and J gave up 1 base, with 13 bases separating them. This CDR3 comprises 15 residues. The CDR3 protein is CASSPVWPGTDTQYF. The CDR3 DNA reads as TGTGCCAGCAGCCCCGTATGGCCTGGCACAGATACGCAGTATTTT.

This chain links TRBV6-4 with TRBJ1-1, with 11 bases identical to TRBD1. J lost 0 bases, V lost 4 bases, and 7 bases had no gene match. Germline CDR1 MRHNA, CDR2 SNTAGT. The CDR3 totals 17 residues. The CDR3 reads CASSVADRGRVNTEAFF. DNA of the CDR3: TGTGCCAGCAGTGTCGCGGACAGGGGGCGTGTGAACACTGAAGCTTTCTTT.

J is TRBJ2-7 and V is TRBV5-4; 8 bases are shared with TRBD2. The ends lost 0 bases at V and 2 bases at J; junction bases unmatched: 13. Per the germline V gene, CDR1 is SGHNT and CDR2 is YYREEE (reference sequence). There are 18 residues in the CDR3. In DNA, the CDR3 is TGTGCCAGCAGCTTGGGGTTAGCGGGAACTGCCACCCCCTACGAGCAGTACTTC. It is translated as CASSLGLAGTATPYEQYF.

This clone showed up just a few times. This sequence joins TRBV30 and TRBJ2-7; D not certain. The V gene's germline CDR1 is GTSNPN and CDR2 SVGIG (reference sequence). This CDR3 spans 10 amino acids. As DNA, the CDR3 is TGTGCTATCCTCCCCCACGAGCAGTACTTC. Protein sequence: CAILPHEQYF. Drawing the rest from reference TRBV30 and TRBJ2-7, the complete variable domain is SQTIHQWPATLVQPVGSPLSLECTVEGTSNPNLYWYRQAAGRGLQLLFYSVGIGQISSEVPQNLSASRPQDRQFILSSKKLLLSDSGFYLCAILPHEQYFGPGTRLTVT.

Here the CDR3 reads CASSATSGLSSYNEQFF. Here the CDR3 DNA reads TGTGCCAGCAGCGCCACTAGCGGGCTCAGCTCCTACAATGAGCAGTTCTTC. The gene calls are TRBV7-6 and TRBJ2-1, with 9 bases matching TRBD2. The V segment lost 5 bases and the J segment 0 bases; nucleotides outside the gene matches: 8. In germline, CDR1 is SGHVS, CDR2 FNYEAQ. This CDR3 is built from 17 residues.

J is TRBJ2-5 and V is TRBV14; possibly TRBD1 for D (5 bases). The CDR3 runs 15 residues. The germline V and J ends were trimmed by 4 bases and 5 bases, with 17 bases remaining between them. The V gene's germline CDR1 is SGHDN and CDR2 FVKESK. CDR3 amino acids: CASSLLKGSTETQYF. CDR3 in DNA: TGTGCCAGCAGCCTCCTCAAGGGGTCCACGGAGACCCAGTACTTC.

The V and J genes are TRBV27 and TRBJ2-7; 9 nucleotides align to TRBD2. The CDR3 extends over 16 amino acids. The germline gives CDR1 MNHEY, CDR2 SMNVEV (reference sequence). V lost 1 base, J lost 5 bases, and 9 bases stayed unmatched. This CDR3 is CASSLFSAGGPHEQYF. CDR3 sequence (DNA): TGTGCCAGCAGTTTATTTTCGGCGGGAGGGCCCCACGAGCAGTACTTC.

The chain recombines TRBV27 with TRBJ2-1; 9 positions agree with TRBD2. After removal of 2 bases from V and 8 bases from J, the junction contained 10 bases not matched to a gene. The CDR3 contains 16 residues. CDR1 is MNHEY, CDR2 SMNVEV, per germline (reference sequence). DNA for the CDR3: TGTGCCAGCAGTTTAGTACGGGCTAGCGGGAATGATGAGCAGTTCTTC. This sequence encodes CASSLVRASGNDEQFF.

V and J are TRBV6-5 and TRBJ2-1, with 9 bases fitting TRBD2. After removal of 0 bases from V and 8 bases from J, the junction contained 5 bases not matched to a gene. Looked up from germline, CDR1 is MNHEY and CDR2 is SVGAGI. The CDR3 contains 15 residues. This CDR3 reads CASSYSAAGGDEQFF. The CDR3 bases are TGTGCCAGCAGTTACTCAGCGGCGGGAGGGGATGAGCAGTTCTTC.

The chain couples TRBV5-1 to TRBJ2-7; 11 bases map to TRBD2. This CDR3 spans 17 amino acids. The V gene end was trimmed by 0 bases and the J gene end by 6 bases; junction bases not matched to a gene: 11. The germline CDR1 and CDR2 sequences are SGHRS and YFSETQ. The CDR3 DNA is TGCGCCAGCAGCTTGGCTCCTAGCGGGAGGTTTTCTGGCGAGCAGTACTTC. This sequence encodes CASSLAPSGRFSGEQYF.

This clone appeared a few times. The gene calls are TRBV29-1 and TRBJ1-2; tentatively, D is TRBD1 (6 bases). CDR3 size: 14 residues. The germline V gene has CDR1 SQVTM and CDR2 ANQGSEA. V was clipped by 0 bases and J by 6 bases, with 14 bases between them. In DNA, the CDR3 is TGCAGCGTTGAAGACCCCAGGGGTCGGAATGGCTACACCTTC. Amino acids: CSVEDPRGRNGYTF.

A single count supports this clone. This chain joins TRBV7-9 and TRBJ2-1; unclear D gene. The CDR3 length is 14 residues. CDR1 and CDR2 from the germline V gene are SEHNR and FQNEAQ (reference sequence). V lost 4 bases, J lost 9 bases, and 16 bases lay in between. CDR3 sequence reads: CASSSRQDNPEQFF. The CDR3, as DNA: TGTGCCAGCAGCTCCCGACAAGATAATCCTGAGCAGTTCTTC.

V gene TRBV28 combines with J gene TRBJ2-1; 7 nucleotides match TRBD1. V was clipped by 8 bases and J by 6 bases; unmatched bases: 13. CDR3 length equals 15 residues. CDR1 is MDHEN and CDR2 is SYDVKM in the germline V gene. CDR3 residues: CASGKGALTPNEQFF. The CDR3 DNA reads as TGTGCCAGCGGGAAGGGGGCCCTGACTCCCAATGAGCAGTTCTTC.

This chain joins TRBV19 and TRBJ2-4; 9 bases line up with TRBD2. CDR3 size: 15 residues. V shed 7 bases, J shed 7 bases, and the junction held 11 bases outside the gene matches. Germline V gene lookup returns CDR1 LNHDA and CDR2 SQIVND (reference sequence). The CDR3 protein is CASKQAGGVINIQYF. The CDR3 DNA reads TGTGCCAGTAAGCAAGCGGGAGGTGTGATCAACATTCAGTACTTC.

A few counts support this clone. The chain links TRBV5-1 to TRBJ1-2; the match to TRBD1 covers 7 bases. CDR3 length: 13 amino acids. Germline CDR1 SGHRS, CDR2 YFSETQ. V shed 4 bases and J 4 bases; nucleotides not matched to a gene: 4. The CDR3 region is CASSLDRFYGYTF. The CDR3 nucleotides read TGCGCCAGCAGCCTGGACAGGTTCTATGGCTACACCTTC.

This chain uses TRBV5-1 with TRBJ1-2; 7 bases match TRBD1. Germline CDR1 and CDR2: SGHRS and YFSETQ. The V segment lost 4 bases and the J segment 4 bases; nucleotides outside the gene matches: 16. The CDR3 has 17 amino acids. For the CDR3, the DNA is TGCGCCAGCAGCCTCACCCCACAGGGGACCACCTTCTATGGCTACACCTTC. Amino acids: CASSLTPQGTTFYGYTF.